This TCR beta chain was retrieved from a study of T cell responses to AZD1222 COVID-19 vaccine. Data came from immunoSEQ multiplex PCR; TCRdb stores just in-frame clones and leaves some out. The sample consists of about 140,000 clones, around 90% of them appearing once. Broader study findings: Repertoires were obtained solely post-peak T cell response. Donors were mostly white British, more females; clonal diversity possibly underestimated. Spike-wide vaccine-associated CD4 TCRs dominated at 160-218 and 743-854.

Germline CDR1 LGHNA, CDR2 YNFKEQ. V was pared by 4 bases and J by 3 bases, with 6 bases between. CDR3 length equals 13 residues. To note about this clone: What it binds is not known.

The rearrangement uses TRBV4-2 and TRBJ2-2; D uncertain. This sequence originates from an adult in good health. The sequencing here drew on peripheral blood, taken on day 0 of AZD1222 vaccination. CDR3 in DNA: TGTGCCAGCAGCCCTCTATACACCGGGGAGCTGTTTTTT. This gives the protein CASSPLYTGELFF.